Listed here is a single TCR beta chain. Its antigen is unknown. The data originate from a study of cytomegalovirus exposure and HLA in healthy donors. Unmatched junction bases numbered 8, after V lost 4 bases and J lost 5 bases. The CDR3 totals 14 residues. Germline V gives CDR1 SGHVS, CDR2 FQNEAQ. Study results and limitations: Many donors carried some public TCRs, although rarity characterized most TCR sequences. Both high specificity and high sensitivity reportedly marked the classifier's diagnosis of cytomegalovirus status. The authors enumerated 164 TCR beta chains as linked to cytomegalovirus.

TCRdb's table, derived via immunoSEQ multiplex PCR, lists solely in-frame clones and lacks some. The sample records 150,000 to 180,000 clones, 86% being singletons. The sequencing sample was made of PBMCs. The chain employs TRBV7-8 and TRBJ2-7; TRBD1 agrees at 7 bases. The clonotype comes from a human donor in good health. The CDR3 coding sequence is TGTGCCAGCAGCTCCCGACAGGGTTGGCACGAGCAGTACTTC. Protein sequence: CASSSRQGWHEQYF.